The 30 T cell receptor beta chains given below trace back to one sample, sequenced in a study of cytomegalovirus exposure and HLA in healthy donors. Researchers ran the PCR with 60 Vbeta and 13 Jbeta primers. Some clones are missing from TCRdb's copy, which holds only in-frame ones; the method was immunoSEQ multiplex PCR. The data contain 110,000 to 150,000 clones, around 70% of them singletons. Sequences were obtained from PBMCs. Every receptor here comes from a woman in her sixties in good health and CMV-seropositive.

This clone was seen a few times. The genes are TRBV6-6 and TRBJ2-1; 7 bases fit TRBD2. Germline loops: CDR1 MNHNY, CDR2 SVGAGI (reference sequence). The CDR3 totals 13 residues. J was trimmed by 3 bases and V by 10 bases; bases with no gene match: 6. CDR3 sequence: CATRAGLYNEQFF. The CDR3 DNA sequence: TGTGCCACCAGAGCGGGACTCTACAATGAGCAGTTCTTC.

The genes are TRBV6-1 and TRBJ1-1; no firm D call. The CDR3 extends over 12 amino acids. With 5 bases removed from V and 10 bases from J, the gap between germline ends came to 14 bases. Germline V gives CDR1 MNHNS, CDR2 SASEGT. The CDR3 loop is CASSPRHEAAFF. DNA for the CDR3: TGTGCCAGCAGTCCTCGCCACGAGGCAGCTTTCTTT.

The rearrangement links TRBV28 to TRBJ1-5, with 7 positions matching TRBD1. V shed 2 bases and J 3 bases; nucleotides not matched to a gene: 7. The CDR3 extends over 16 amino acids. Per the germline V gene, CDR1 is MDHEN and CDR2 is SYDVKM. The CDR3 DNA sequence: TGTGCCAGCAGTTTAGCCTACAGGGGCCCCAATCAGCCCCAGCATTTT. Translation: CASSLAYRGPNQPQHF. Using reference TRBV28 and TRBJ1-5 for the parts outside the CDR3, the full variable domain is DVKVTQSSRYLVKRTGEKVFLECVQDMDHENMFWYRQDPGLGLRLIYFSYDVKMKEKGDIPEGYSVSREKKERFSLILESASTNQTSMYLCASSLAYRGPNQPQHFGDGTRLSIL.

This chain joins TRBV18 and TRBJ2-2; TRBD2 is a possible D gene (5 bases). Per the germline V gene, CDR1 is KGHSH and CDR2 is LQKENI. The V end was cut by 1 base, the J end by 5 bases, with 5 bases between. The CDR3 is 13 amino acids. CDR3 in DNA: TGTGCCAGCTCACCACGGAGGACCGGGGAGCTGTTTTTT. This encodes CASSPRRTGELFF. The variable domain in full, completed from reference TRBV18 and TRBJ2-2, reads NAGVMQNPRHLVRRRGQEARLRCSPMKGHSHVYWYRQLPEEGLKFMVYLQKENIIDESGMPKERFSAEFPKEGPSILRIQQVVRGDSAAYFCASSPRRTGELFFGEGSRLTVL.

DNA of the CDR3: TGTGCCAGTAGTATAGGCGGGACAGGGGCCATCGAGCAGTACTTC. Translated, it gives CASSIGGTGAIEQYF. The chain employs TRBV19 and TRBJ2-7; 10 bases are shared with TRBD1. From germline, CDR1 is LNHDA and CDR2 SQIVND (reference sequence). After removal of 1 base from V and 6 bases from J, the junction contained 6 bases not matched to a gene. This CDR3 has 15 residues.

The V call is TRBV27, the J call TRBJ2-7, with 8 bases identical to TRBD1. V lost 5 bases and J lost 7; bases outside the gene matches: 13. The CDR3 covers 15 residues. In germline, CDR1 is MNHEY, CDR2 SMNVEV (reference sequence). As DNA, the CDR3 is TGTGCCAGCAGTACAAGGACAGGGATGGGTGGGGAGCAGTACTTC. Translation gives CASSTRTGMGGEQYF.

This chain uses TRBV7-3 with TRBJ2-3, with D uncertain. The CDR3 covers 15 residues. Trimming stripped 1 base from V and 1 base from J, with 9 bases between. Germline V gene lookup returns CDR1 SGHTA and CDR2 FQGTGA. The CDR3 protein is CASSLNHGGTDTQYF. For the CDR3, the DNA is TGTGCCAGCAGCTTAAATCACGGAGGCACAGATACGCAGTATTTT.

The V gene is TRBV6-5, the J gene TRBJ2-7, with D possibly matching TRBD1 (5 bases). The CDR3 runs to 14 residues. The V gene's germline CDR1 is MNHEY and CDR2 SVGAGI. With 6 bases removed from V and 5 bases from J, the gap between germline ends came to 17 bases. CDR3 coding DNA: TGTGCCAGCAGGCTGGTGAGGCAGGGCCACGAGCAGTACTTC. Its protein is CASRLVRQGHEQYF.

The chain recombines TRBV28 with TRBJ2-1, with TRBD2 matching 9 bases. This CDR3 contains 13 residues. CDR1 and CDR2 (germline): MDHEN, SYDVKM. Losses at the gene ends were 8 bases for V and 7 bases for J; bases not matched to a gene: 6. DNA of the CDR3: TGTGCCAGCGGTAGCGGGAGTTCTAATGAGCAGTTCTTC. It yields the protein CASGSGSSNEQFF.

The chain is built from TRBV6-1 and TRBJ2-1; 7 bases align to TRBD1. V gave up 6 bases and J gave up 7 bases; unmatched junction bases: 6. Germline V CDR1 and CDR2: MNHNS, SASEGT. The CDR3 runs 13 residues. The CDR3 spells CASSLGTVNEQFF. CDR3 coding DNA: TGTGCCAGCAGCCTCGGGACAGTGAATGAGCAGTTCTTC.

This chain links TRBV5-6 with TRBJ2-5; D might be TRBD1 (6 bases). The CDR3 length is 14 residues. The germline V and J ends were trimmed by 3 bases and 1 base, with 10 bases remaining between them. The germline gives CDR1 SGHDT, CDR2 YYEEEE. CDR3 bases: TGTGCCAGCAGCTCCGGACAGCCCCAAGAGACCCAGTACTTC. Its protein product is CASSSGQPQETQYF.

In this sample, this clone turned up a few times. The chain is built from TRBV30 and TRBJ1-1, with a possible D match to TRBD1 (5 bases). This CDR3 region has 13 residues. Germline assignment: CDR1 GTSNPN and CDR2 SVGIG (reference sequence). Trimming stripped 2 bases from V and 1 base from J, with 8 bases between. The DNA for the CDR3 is TGTGCCTGGAGTTCAACAGGGAACACTGAAGCTTTCTTT. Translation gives CAWSSTGNTEAFF.

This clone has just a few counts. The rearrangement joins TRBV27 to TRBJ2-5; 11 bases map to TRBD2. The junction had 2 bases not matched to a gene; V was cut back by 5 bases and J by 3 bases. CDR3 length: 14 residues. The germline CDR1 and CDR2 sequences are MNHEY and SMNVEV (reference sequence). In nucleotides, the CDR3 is TGTGCCAGCAGTAGGGGACTAGCGGAAGAGACCCAGTACTTC. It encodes CASSRGLAEETQYF.

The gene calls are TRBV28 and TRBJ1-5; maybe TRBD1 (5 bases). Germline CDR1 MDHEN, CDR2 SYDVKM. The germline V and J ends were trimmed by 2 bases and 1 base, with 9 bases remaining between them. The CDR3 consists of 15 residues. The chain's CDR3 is CASSLEAGSNQPQHF. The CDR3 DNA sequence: TGTGCCAGCAGTTTAGAAGCAGGGAGCAATCAGCCCCAGCATTTT.

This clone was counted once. CDR3 DNA: TGTGCCAGTAGAGGACAGGGGGCGCGCGGCTACACCTTC. Amino acid sequence: CASRGQGARGYTF. The V call is TRBV19, the J call TRBJ1-2; TRBD1 matches at 11 bases. V trimming: 6 bases; J trimming: 8 bases; junction bases outside the gene matches: 5. Germline loops: CDR1 LNHDA, CDR2 SQIVND (reference sequence). This CDR3 spans 13 amino acids.

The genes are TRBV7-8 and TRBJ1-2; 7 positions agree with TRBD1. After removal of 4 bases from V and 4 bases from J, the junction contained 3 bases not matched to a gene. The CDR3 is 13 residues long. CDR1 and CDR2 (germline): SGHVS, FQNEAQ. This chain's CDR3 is CASSSTGPYGYTF. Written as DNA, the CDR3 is TGTGCCAGCAGCTCGACAGGGCCCTATGGCTACACCTTC.

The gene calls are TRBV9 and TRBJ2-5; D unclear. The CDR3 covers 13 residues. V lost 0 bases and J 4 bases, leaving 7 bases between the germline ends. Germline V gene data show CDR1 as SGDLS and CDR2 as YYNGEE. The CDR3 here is CASSVAVLETQYF. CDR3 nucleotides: TGTGCCAGCAGCGTAGCGGTGCTAGAGACCCAGTACTTC.

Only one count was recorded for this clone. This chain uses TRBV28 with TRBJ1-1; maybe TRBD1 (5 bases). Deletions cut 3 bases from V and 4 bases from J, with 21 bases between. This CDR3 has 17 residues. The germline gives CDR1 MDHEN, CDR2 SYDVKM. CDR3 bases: TGTGCCAGCAGTTTCAGACCCTCACAGGCGCCAGTCACTGAAGCTTTCTTT. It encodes CASSFRPSQAPVTEAFF.

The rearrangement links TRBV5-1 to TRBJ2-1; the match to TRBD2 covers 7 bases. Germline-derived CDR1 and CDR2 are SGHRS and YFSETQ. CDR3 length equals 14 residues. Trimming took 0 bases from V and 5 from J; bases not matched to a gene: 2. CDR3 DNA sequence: TGCGCCAGCAGCTTGGGGCTAGCGGACAATGAGCAGTTCTTC. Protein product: CASSLGLADNEQFF. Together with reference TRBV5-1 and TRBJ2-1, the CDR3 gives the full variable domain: KAGVTQTPRYLIKTRGQQVTLSCSPISGHRSVSWYQQTPGQGLQFLFEYFSETQRNKGNFPGRFSGRQFSNSRSEMNVSTLELGDSALYLCASSLGLADNEQFFGPGTRLTVL.

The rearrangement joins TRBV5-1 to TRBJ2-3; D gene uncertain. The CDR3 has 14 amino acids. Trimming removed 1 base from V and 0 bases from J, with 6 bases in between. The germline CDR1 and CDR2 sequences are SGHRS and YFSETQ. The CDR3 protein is CASSLRESTDTQYF. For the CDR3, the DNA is TGCGCCAGCAGCTTGAGAGAGAGCACAGATACGCAGTATTTT.

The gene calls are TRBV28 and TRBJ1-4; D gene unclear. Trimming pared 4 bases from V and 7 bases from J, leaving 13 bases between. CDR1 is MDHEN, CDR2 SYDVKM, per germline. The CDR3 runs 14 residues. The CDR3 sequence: CASSYRSSSEKLFF. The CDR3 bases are TGTGCCAGCAGTTACAGAAGTAGTAGTGAAAAACTGTTTTTT.

CDR3 coding DNA: TGTGCCAGCAGGTTGAGAGGGTCAGGGGGCATAGTGGATACGCAGTATTTT. It translates to CASRLRGSGGIVDTQYF. The rearrangement joins TRBV5-4 to TRBJ2-3; 8 bases are a match to TRBD1. The V and J ends lost 5 bases and 6 bases, in that order; junction bases with no gene match: 17. The CDR3 sequence is 17 residues long. The germline gives CDR1 SGHNT, CDR2 YYREEE (reference sequence).

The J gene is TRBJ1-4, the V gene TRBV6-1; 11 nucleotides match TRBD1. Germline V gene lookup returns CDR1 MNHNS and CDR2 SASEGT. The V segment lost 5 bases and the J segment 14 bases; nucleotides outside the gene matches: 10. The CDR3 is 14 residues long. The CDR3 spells CASSRGQGASFLFF. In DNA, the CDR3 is TGTGCCAGCAGTCGCGGACAGGGGGCAAGTTTCCTGTTTTTT.

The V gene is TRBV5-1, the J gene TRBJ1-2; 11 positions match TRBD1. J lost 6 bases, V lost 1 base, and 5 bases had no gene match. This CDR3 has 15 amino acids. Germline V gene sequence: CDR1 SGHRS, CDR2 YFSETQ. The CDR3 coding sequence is TGCGCCAGCAGCTTGACGGGACAGGGGGTAGATGGCTACACCTTC. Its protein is CASSLTGQGVDGYTF.

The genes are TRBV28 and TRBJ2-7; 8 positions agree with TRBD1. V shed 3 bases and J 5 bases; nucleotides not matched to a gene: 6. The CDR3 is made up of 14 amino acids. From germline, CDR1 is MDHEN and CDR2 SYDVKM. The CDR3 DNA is TGTGCCAGCAGTTTCGCCAGGGGGCGCGACGAGCAGTACTTC. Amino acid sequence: CASSFARGRDEQYF.

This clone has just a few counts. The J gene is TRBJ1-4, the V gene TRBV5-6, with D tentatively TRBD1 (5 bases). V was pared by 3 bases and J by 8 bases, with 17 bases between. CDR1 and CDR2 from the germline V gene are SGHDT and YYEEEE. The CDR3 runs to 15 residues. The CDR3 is CASSSSGLVEEKLFF. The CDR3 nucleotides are TGTGCCAGCAGCTCCTCAGGGCTTGTCGAGGAAAAACTGTTTTTT.

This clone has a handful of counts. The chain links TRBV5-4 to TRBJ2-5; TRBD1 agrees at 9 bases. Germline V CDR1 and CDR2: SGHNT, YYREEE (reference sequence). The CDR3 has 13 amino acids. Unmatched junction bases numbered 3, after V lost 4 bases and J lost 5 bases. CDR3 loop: CASSRDRAETQYF. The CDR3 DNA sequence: TGTGCCAGCAGCCGGGACAGGGCGGAGACCCAGTACTTC.

CDR3 in DNA: TGTGCCAGCAGCCATGGTGCGCAGGGGGCGAAAAACTACGAGCAGTACTTC. It yields the protein CASSHGAQGAKNYEQYF. This rearrangement joins TRBV16 to TRBJ2-7; the match to TRBD1 covers 8 bases. CDR1 and CDR2 from the germline V gene are KGHSY and FQNENV. The trim removed 3 bases at V and 3 bases at J, leaving 13 bases unmatched. This CDR3 spans 17 amino acids.

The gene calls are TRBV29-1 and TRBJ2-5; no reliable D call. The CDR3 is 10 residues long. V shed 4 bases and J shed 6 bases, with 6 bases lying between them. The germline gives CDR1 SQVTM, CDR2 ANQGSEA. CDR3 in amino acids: CSVAWQTQYF. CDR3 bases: TGCAGCGTTGCGTGGCAGACCCAGTACTTC.

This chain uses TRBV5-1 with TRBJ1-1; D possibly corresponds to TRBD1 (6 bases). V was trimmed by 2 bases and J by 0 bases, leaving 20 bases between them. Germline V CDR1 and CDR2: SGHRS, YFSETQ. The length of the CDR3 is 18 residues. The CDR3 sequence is CASSLGDTLVGMNTEAFF. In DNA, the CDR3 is TGCGCCAGCAGCTTAGGGGACACCCTTGTCGGAATGAACACTGAAGCTTTCTTT.